The clone carrying this TCR beta chain was found a few times. Its antigen is not identified. Trimming at V came to 4 bases and at J to 6 bases, leaving 9 bases not matched to a gene. Germline V lookup: CDR1 SNHLY, CDR2 FYNNEI. CDR3 length: 14 amino acids. Primed by a sample-barcoded 5' primer and a J-beta primer mix, a second PCR proceeded for roughly 6 to 12 cycles. Every sample gave at least 2.5 million paired-end reads containing CDR3. Via MiXCR, TCRdb re-called the 5' RACE reads, giving one row per CDR3 protein. The sample carries roughly 1.4 million distinct CDR3 sequences, roughly 60% recorded once. This sample stems from a study of blood T cells in healthy people across ages. Study in general: About one barcoded beta molecule per two T cells came from capture by template switching. Study-wide results and limits: What prevented conclusive comparison of naive and antigen-experienced cells was that PBMCs were unsorted. Significant beta diversity loss was already apparent by age approximately 38, declining roughly linearly.

This rearrangement joins TRBV2 to TRBJ2-7, with 7 bases matching TRBD1. The sequence was obtained from a man aged 18 to 29 in good health. Input material: blood. The CDR3 sequence: CASSAGTALLEQYF. CDR3 sequence (DNA): TGTGCCAGCAGTGCCGGGACAGCCCTTCTCGAGCAGTACTTC.